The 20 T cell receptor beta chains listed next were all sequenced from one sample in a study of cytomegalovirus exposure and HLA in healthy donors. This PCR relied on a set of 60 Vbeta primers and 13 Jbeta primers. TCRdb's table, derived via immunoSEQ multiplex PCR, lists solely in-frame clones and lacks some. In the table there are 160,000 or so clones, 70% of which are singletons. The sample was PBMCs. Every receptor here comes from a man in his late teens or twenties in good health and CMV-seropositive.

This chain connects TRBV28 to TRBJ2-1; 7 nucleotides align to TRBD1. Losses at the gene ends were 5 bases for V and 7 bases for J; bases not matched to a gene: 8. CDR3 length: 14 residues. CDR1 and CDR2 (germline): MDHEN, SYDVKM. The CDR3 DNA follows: TGTGCCAGCAGTCCGACAGGGTTCGGGAATGAGCAGTTCTTC. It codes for CASSPTGFGNEQFF. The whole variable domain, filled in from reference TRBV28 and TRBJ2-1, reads DVKVTQSSRYLVKRTGEKVFLECVQDMDHENMFWYRQDPGLGLRLIYFSYDVKMKEKGDIPEGYSVSREKKERFSLILESASTNQTSMYLCASSPTGFGNEQFFGPGTRLTVL.

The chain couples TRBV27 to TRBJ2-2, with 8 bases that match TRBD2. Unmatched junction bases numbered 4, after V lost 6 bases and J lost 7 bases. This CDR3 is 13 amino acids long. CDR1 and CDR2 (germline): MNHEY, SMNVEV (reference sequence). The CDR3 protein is CASRRGGIGELFF. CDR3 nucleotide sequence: TGTGCCAGCAGACGGGGGGGGATCGGGGAGCTGTTTTTT.

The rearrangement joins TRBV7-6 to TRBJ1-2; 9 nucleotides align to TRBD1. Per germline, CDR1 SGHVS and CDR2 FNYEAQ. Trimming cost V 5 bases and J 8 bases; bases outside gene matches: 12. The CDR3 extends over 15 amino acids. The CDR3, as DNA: TGTGCCAGCAGCCCACATCCTGGGACAGGGTACGGCTACACCTTC. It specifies CASSPHPGTGYGYTF.

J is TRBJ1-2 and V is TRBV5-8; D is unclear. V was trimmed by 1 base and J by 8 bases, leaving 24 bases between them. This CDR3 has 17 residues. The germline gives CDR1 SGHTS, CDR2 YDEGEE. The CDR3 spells CASSLLFEQRVRSGYTF. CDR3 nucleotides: TGTGCCAGCAGCTTGTTATTCGAACAACGGGTACGGAGCGGCTACACCTTC.

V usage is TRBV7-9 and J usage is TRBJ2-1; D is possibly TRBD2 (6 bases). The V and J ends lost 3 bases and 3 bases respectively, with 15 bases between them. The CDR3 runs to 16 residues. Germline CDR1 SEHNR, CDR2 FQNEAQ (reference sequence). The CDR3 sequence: CASSLSASDDYNEQFF. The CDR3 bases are TGTGCCAGCAGCTTGTCCGCTAGCGACGACTACAATGAGCAGTTCTTC.

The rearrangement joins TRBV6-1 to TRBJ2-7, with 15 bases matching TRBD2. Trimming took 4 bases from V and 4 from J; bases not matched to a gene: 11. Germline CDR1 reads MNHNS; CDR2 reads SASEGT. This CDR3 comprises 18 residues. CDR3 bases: TGTGCCAGCAGTGGAGCAGGGACTAGCGGGAGGAAGAGTTACGAGCAGTACGTC. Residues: CASSGAGTSGRKSYEQYV.

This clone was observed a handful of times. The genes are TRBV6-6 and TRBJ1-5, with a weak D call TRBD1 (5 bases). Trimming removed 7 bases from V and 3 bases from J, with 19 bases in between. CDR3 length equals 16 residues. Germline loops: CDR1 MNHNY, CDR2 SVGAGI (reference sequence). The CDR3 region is CASTTGRGWDNQPQHF. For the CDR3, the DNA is TGTGCCAGCACCACAGGAAGGGGATGGGACAATCAGCCCCAGCATTTT.

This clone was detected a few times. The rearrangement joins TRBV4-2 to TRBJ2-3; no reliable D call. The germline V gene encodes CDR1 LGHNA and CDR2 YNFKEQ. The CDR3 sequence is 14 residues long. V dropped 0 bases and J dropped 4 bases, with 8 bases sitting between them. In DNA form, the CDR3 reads TGTGCCAGCAGCCAAGATAGTGCTTCAGATACGCAGTATTTT. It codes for CASSQDSASDTQYF.

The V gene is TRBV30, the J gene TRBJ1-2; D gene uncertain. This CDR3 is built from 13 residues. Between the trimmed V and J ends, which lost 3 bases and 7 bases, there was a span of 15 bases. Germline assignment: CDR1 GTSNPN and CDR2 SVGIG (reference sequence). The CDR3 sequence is CAWSERWAGGYTF. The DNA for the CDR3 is TGTGCCTGGAGCGAAAGATGGGCAGGTGGCTACACCTTC.

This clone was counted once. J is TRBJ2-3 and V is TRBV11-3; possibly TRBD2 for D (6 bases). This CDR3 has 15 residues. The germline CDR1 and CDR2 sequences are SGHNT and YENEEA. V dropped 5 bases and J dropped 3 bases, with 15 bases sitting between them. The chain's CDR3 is CASSLNWAGTDTQYF. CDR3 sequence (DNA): TGTGCCAGCAGCCTCAATTGGGCGGGGACAGATACGCAGTATTTT. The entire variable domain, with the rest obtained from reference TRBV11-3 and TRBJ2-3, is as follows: EAGVVQSPRYKIIEKKQPVAFWCNPISGHNTLYWYLQNLGQGPELLIRYENEEAVDDSQLPKDRFSAERLKGVDSTLKIQPAELGDSAVYLCASSLNWAGTDTQYFGPGTRLTVL.

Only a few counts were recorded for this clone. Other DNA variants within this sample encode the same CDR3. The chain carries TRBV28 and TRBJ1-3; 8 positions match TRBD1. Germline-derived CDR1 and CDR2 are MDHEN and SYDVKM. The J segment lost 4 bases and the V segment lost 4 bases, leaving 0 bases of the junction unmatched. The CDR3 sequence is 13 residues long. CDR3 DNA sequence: TGTGCCAGCAGTTGGACAGGGGGAAACACCATATATTTT. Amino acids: CASSWTGGNTIYF. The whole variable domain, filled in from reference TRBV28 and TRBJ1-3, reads DVKVTQSSRYLVKRTGEKVFLECVQDMDHENMFWYRQDPGLGLRLIYFSYDVKMKEKGDIPEGYSVSREKKERFSLILESASTNQTSMYLCASSWTGGNTIYFGEGSWLTVV.

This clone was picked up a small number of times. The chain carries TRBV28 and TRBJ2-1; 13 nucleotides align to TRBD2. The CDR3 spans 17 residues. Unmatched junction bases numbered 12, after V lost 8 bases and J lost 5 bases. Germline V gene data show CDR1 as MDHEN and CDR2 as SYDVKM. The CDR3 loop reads CASANPGLAGVNNEQFF. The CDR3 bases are TGTGCCAGCGCAAACCCCGGACTAGCGGGAGTGAACAATGAGCAGTTCTTC.

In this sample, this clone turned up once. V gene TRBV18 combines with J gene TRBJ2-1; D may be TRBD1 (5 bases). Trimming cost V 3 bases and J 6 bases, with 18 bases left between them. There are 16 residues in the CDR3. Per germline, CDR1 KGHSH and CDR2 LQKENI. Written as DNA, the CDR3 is TGTGCCAGCTCACCCCAACAGGCCCAAAGAGGCAATGAGCAGTTCTTC. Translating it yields CASSPQQAQRGNEQFF.

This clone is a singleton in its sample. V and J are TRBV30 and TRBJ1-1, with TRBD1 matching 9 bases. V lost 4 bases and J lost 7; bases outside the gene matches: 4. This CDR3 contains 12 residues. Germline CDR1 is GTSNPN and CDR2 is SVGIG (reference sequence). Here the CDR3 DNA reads TGTGCCTGGACCCCGGGACAGGGTGAAGCTTTCTTT. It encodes CAWTPGQGEAFF.

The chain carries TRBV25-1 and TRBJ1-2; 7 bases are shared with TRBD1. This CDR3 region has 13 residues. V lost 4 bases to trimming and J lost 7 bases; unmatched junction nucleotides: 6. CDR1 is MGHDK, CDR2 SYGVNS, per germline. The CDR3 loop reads CASSVGTVGGYTF. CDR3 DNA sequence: TGTGCCAGCAGTGTTGGGACAGTTGGTGGCTACACCTTC.

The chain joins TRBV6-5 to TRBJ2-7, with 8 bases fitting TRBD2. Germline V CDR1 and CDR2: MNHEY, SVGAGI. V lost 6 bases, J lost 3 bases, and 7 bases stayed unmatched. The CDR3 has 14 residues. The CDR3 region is CASSAAGLGYEQYV. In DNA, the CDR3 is TGTGCCAGCAGCGCCGCGGGACTAGGCTACGAGCAGTACGTC.

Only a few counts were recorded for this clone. The CDR3 DNA is TGTGCCAGCAGCATTGAGGGTTGGAAGGCCGGGGAGCTGTTTTTT. Translated, it gives CASSIEGWKAGELFF. The chain couples TRBV27 to TRBJ2-2; tentative D call: TRBD2 (5 bases). V lost 6 bases to trimming and J lost 6 bases, with 17 bases between them. The CDR3 has 15 residues. Germline-derived CDR1 and CDR2 are MNHEY and SMNVEV (reference sequence).

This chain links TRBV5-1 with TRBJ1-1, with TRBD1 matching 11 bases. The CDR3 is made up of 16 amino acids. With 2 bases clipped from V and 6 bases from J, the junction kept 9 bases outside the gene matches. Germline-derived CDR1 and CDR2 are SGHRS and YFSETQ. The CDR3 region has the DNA TGCGCCAGCAGCTTACAAGGGACAGGGGGTCCCCCTGAAGCTTTCTTT. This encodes CASSLQGTGGPPEAFF.

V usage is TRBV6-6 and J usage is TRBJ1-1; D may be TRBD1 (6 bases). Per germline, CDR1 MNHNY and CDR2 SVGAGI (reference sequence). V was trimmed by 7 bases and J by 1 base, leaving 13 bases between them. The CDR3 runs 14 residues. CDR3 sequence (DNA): TGTGCCAGCATTAACCGACAGGCGAACACTGAAGCTTTCTTT. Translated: CASINRQANTEAFF.

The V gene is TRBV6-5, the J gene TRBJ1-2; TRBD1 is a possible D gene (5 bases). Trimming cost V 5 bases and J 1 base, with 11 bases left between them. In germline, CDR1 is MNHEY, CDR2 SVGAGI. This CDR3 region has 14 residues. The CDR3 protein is CASSGPQDNYGYTF. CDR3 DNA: TGTGCCAGCAGTGGCCCACAGGATAACTATGGCTACACCTTC.